Listed here are 4 T cell receptor beta chains from one sample, sequenced in a study of cytomegalovirus exposure and HLA in healthy donors. The PCR ran on 60 Vbeta and 13 Jbeta primers. Sequenced by immunoSEQ multiplex PCR; TCRdb stores in-frame clones only, minus some. The sample holds about 120,000 clones, around 85% seen once. Sequencing was carried out using PBMCs. The receptors originated from a young man in good health and CMV-seronegative.

This clone came up a few times. The V call is TRBV15, the J call TRBJ2-7, with D possibly TRBD2 on 5 matching bases. V was cut by 3 bases and J by 0 bases, with 18 bases left in between. Germline V gene sequence: CDR1 LNHNV, CDR2 YYDKDF (reference sequence). This CDR3 has 17 amino acids. CDR3 sequence: CATSRKRGEAISYEQYF. The CDR3 DNA is TGTGCCACCAGCAGGAAACGGGGTGAGGCCATCTCCTACGAGCAGTACTTC.

The chain joins TRBV19 to TRBJ1-1, with D possibly TRBD1 on 5 matching bases. CDR1 and CDR2 (germline): LNHDA, SQIVND (reference sequence). The CDR3 is made up of 17 amino acids. Trimming pared 3 bases from V and 2 bases from J, leaving 19 bases between. The CDR3 DNA reads as TGTGCCAGTAGTATTCGCCTGGGGCTGAAAGGAAACACTGAAGCTTTCTTT. This sequence encodes CASSIRLGLKGNTEAFF.

The chain has TRBV5-1 and TRBJ2-7, with 9 bases that match TRBD1. This CDR3 region has 14 residues. Unmatched junction bases numbered 6, after V lost 1 base and J lost 7 bases. CDR1 and CDR2 (germline): SGHRS, YFSETQ. The CDR3 DNA is TGCGCCAGCAGCTTGCGGACAGGGGCATGGGAGCAGTACTTC. Encoded protein: CASSLRTGAWEQYF.

The chain has TRBV4-3 and TRBJ2-5, with TRBD2 as a possible D gene (6 bases). Per the germline V gene, CDR1 is LGHNA and CDR2 is YSLEER. This CDR3 has 16 amino acids. V lost 1 base and J 7 bases, leaving 19 bases between the germline ends. The CDR3 loop reads CASSQVSEGGGWTQYF. CDR3 bases: TGCGCCAGCAGCCAAGTATCGGAGGGAGGTGGATGGACCCAGTACTTC.